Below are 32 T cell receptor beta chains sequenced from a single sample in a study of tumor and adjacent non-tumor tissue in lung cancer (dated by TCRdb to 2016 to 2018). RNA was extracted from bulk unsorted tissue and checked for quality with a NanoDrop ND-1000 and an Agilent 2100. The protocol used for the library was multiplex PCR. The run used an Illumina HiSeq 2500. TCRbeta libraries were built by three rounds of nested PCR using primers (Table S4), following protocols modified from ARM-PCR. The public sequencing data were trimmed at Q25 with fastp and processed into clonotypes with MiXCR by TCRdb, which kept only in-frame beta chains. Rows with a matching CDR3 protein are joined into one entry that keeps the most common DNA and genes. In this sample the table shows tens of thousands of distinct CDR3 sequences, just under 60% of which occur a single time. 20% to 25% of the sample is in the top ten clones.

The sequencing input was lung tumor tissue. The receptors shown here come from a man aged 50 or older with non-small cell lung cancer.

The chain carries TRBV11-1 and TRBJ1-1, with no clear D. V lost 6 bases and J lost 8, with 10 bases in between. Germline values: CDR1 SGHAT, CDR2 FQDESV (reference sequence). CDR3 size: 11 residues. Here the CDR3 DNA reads TGTGCCAGCAGTTTACAAGGAGAAGCTTTCTTT. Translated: CASSLQGEAFF.

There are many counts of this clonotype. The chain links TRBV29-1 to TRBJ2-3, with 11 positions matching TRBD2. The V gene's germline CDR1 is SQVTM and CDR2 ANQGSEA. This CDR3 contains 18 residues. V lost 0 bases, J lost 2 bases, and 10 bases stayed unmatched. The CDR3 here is CSVEDAGTSGFHTDTQYF. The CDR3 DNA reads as TGCAGCGTTGAAGATGCCGGGACTAGCGGCTTTCACACAGATACGCAGTATTTT.

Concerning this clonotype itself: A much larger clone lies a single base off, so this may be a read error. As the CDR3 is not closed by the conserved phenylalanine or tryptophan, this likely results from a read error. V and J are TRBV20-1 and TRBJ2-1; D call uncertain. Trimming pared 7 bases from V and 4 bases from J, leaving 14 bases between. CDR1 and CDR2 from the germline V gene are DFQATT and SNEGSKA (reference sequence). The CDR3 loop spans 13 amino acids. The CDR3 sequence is CSVRPNGYNEQFL. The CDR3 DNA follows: TGCAGTGTCCGGCCTAATGGATACAATGAGCAGTTCCTC.

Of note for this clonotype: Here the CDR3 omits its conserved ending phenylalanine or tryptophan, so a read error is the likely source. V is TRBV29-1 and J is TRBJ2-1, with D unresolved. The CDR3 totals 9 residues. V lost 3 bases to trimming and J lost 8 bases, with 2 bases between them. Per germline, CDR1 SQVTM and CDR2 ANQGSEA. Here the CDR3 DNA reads TGCAGCGTTGACTATGAGCAGTTCTTA. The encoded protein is CSVDYEQFL.

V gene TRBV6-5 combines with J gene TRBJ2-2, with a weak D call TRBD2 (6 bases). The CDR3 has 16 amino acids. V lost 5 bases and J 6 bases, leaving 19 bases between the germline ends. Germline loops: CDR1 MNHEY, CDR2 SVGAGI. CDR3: CASSLLLPWEAGELFF. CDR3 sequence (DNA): TGTGCCAGCAGTCTCCTCCTTCCCTGGGAGGCCGGGGAGCTGTTTTTT.

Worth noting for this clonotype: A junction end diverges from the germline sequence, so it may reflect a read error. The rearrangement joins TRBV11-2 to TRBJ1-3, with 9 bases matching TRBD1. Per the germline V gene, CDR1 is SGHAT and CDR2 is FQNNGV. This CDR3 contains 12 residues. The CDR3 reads CASSSLRGQGIF. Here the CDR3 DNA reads TGTGCCAGCAGCTCTTTGAGGGGACAGGGCATTTTT.

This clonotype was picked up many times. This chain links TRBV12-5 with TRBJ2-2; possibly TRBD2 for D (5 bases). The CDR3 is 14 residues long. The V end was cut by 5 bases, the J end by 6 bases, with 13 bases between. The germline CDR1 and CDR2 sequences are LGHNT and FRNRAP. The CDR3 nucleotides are TGTGCTAGTGGTAGCGGCAGTCTCGCCGGGGAGCTGTTTTTT. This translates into CASGSGSLAGELFF.

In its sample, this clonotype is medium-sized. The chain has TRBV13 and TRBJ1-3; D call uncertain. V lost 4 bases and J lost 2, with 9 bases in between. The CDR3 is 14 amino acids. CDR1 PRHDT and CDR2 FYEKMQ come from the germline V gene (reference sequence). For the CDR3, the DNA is TGTGCCAGCAGCTATACAGTTCCTGGAAACACCATATATTTT. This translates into CASSYTVPGNTIYF. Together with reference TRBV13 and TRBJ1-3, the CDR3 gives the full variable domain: AAGVIQSPRHLIKEKRETATLKCYPIPRHDTVYWYQQGPGQDPQFLISFYEKMQSDKGSIPDRFSAQQFSDYHSELNMSSLELGDSALYFCASSYTVPGNTIYFGEGSWLTVV.

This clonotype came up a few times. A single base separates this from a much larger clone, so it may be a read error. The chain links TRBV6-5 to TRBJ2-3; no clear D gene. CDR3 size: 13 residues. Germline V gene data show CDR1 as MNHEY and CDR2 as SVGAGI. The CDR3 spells CASRRSGTDAQYF. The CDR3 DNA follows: TGTGCCAGCAGGAGGTCAGGCACAGATGCGCAGTATTTT.

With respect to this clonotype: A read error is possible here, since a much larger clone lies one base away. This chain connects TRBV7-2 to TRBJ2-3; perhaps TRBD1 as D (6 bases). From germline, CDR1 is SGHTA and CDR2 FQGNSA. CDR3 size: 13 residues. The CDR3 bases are TGTGCCATCAGCTTAACAGGGTGGGATACGCAGTATTTT. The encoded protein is CAISLTGWDTQYF.

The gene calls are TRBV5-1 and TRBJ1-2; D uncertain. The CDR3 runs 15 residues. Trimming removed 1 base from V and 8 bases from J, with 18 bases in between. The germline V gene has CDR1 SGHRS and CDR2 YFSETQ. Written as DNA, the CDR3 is TGCGCCAGCAGCTTGAGCCCCTCCGGAAGGGTAGGCTACACCTTC. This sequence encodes CASSLSPSGRVGYTF.

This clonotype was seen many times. This CDR3 is CASSAGTNSPLHF. For the CDR3, the DNA is TGTGCCAGCAGTGCAGGGACGAATTCACCCCTCCACTTT. The chain links TRBV27 to TRBJ1-6; maybe TRBD1 (5 bases). The V and J ends lost 5 bases and 7 bases respectively, with 9 bases between them. This CDR3 has 13 residues. Germline V lookup: CDR1 MNHEY, CDR2 SMNVEV (reference sequence).

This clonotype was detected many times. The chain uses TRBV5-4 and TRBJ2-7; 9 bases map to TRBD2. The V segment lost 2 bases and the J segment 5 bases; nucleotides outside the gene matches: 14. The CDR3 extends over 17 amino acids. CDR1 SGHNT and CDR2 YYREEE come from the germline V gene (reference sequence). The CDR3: CASSFGGLAGDAHEQYF. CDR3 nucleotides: TGTGCCAGCAGCTTCGGGGGCTTAGCGGGAGATGCACACGAGCAGTACTTC.

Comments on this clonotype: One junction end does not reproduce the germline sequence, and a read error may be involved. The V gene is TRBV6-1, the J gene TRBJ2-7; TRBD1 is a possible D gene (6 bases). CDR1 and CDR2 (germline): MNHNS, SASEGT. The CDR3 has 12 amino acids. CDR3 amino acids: CASIKDSYELYF. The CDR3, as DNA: TGTGCCAGCATAAAGGACAGCTACGAGCTGTACTTC.

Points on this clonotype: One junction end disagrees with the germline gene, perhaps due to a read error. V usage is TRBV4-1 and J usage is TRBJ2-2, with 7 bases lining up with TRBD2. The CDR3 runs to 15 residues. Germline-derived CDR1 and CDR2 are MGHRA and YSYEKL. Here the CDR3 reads CASSQESGTTGELLF. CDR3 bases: TGCGCCAGCAGCCAAGAGAGCGGGACCACCGGCGAGCTGTTATTT.

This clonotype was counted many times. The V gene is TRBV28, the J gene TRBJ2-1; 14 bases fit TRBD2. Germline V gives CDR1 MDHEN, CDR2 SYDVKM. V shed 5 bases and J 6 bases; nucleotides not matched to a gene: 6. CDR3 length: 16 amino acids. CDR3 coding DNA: TGTGCCAGCAGTCCCAGGGGACTAGCGGGAGTCAATGAGCAGTTCTTC. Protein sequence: CASSPRGLAGVNEQFF.

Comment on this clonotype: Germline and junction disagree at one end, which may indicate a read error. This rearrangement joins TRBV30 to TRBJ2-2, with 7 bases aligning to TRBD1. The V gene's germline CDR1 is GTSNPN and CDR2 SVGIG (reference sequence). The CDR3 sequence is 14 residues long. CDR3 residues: CAWSTGEYTGELFF. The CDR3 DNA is TGTGCATGGAGTACAGGGGAATACACCGGGGAGCTGTTTTTT.

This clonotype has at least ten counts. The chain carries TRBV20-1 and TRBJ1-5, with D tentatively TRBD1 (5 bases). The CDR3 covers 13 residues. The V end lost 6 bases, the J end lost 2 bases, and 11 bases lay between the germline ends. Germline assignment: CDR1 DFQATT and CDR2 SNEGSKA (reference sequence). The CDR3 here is CSAPGEGNQPQHF. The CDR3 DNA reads TGCAGTGCCCCGGGGGAGGGCAATCAGCCCCAGCATTTT.

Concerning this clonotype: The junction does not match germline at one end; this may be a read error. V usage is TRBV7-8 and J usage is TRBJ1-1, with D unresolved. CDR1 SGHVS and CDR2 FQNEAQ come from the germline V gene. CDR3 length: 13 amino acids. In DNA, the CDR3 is TGTACCAGCAGCTTAGTGGGGAACACTGAAGCTTTCTTT. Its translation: CTSSLVGNTEAFF.

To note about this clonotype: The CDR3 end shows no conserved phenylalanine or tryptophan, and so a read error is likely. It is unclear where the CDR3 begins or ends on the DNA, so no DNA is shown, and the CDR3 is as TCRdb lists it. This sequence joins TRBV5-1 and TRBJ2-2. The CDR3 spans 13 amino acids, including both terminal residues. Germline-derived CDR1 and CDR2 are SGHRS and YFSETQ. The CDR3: CASRVRDTGEMFL.

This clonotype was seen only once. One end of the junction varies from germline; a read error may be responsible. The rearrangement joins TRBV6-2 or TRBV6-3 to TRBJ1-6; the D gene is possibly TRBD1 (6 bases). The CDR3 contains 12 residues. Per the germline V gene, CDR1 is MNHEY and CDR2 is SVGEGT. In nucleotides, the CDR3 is TGTACCAGCCGCAGGGGTAATTCACTCCTCCACTTT. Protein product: CTSRRGNSLLHF.

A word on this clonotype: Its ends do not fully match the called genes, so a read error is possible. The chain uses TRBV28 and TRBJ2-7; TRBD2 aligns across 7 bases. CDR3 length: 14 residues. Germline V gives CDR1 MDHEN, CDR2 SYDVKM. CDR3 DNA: TGTGCCTGCAGCCCCACTAGCGTCGCCTACGAGCAGTACTTC. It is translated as CACSPTSVAYEQYF. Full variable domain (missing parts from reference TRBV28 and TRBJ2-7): DVKVTQSSRYLVKRTGEKVFLECVQDMDHENMFWYRQDPGLGLRLIYFSYDVKMKEKGDIPEGYSVSREKKERFSLILESASTNQTSMYLCACSPTSVAYEQYFGPGTRLTVT.

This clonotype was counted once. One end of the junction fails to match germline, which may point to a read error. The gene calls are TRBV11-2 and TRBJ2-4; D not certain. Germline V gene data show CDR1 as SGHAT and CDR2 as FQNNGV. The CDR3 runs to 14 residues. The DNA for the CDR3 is TGTGTCAGCAGCTCTGTCCTAGCCAAAAACATTCAGTACTTC. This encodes CVSSSVLAKNIQYF.

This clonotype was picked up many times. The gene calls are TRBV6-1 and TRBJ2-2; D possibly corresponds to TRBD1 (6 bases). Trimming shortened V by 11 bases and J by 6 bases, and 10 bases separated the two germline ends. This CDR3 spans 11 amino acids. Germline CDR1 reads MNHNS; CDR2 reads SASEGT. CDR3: CACQGSGELFF. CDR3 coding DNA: TGTGCCTGCCAGGGGTCCGGGGAGCTGTTTTTT.

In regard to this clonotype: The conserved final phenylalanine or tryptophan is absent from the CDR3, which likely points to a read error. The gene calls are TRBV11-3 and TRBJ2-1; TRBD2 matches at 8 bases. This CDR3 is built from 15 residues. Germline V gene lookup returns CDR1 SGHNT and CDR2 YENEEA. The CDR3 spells CASSLAGQAVDEQFL. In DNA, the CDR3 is TGTGCCAGCAGCCTAGCGGGCCAGGCTGTCGATGAACAGTTCTTA.

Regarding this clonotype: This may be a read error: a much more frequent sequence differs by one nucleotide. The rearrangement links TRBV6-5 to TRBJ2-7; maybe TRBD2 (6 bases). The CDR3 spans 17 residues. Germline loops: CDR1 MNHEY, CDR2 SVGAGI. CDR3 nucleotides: TGTGTCAGCAGTTACGACTTCTCCGGTCGGGGGATCTACGAGCAGTACTTC. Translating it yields CVSSYDFSGRGIYEQYF.

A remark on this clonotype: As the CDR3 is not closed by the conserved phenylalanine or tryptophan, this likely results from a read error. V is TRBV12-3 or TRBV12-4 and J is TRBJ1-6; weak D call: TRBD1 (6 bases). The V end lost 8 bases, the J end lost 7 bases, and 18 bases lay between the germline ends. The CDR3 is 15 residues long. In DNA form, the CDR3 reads TGTGCCAGCGGTCCGAGCGAGGGGGGAAATTCACCCCTCCACTAT. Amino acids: CASGPSEGGNSPLHY.

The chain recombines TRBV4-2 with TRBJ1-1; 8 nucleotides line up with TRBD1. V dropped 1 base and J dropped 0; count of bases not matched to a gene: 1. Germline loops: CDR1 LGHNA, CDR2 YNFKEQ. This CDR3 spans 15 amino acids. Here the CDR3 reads CASSQGGQVNTEAFF. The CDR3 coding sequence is TGTGCCAGCAGCCAAGGGGGACAGGTGAACACTGAAGCTTTCTTT.

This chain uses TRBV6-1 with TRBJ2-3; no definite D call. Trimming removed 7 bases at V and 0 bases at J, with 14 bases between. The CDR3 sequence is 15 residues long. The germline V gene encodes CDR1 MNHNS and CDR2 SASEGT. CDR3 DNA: TGTGCCAGCACACCCACAGTGGGGAGCACAGATACGCAGTATTTT. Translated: CASTPTVGSTDTQYF.

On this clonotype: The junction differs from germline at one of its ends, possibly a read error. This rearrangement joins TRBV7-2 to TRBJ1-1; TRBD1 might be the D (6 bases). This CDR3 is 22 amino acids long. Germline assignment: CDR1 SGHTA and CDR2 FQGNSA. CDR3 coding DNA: TGTGCCGGCAGCTTAGCGGGTACCGGGTCAGGGGAGCAAAAGCCCCAATTCACTGAAGCTTTCTTT. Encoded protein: CAGSLAGTGSGEQKPQFTEAFF.

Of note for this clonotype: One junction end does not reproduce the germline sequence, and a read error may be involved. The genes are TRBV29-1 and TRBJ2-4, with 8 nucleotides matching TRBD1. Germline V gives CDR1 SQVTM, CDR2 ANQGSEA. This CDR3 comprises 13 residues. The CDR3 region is CSVEGTGQNFHYF. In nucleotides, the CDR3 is TGCAGCGTTGAAGGGACAGGGCAAAACTTTCACTACTTC. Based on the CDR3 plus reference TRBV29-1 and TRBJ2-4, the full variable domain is SAVISQKPSRDICQRGTSLTIQCQVDSQVTMMFWYRQQPGQSLTLIATANQGSEATYESGFVIDKFPISRPNLTFSTLTVSNMSPEDSSIYLCSVEGTGQNFHYFGAGTRLSVL.

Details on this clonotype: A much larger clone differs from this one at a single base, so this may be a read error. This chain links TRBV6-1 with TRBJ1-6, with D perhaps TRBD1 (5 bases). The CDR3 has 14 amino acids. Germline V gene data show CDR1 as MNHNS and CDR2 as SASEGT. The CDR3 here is CAGRLGDWGSPLHF. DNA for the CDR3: TGTGCCGGCAGACTAGGGGATTGGGGTTCACCCCTCCACTTT.